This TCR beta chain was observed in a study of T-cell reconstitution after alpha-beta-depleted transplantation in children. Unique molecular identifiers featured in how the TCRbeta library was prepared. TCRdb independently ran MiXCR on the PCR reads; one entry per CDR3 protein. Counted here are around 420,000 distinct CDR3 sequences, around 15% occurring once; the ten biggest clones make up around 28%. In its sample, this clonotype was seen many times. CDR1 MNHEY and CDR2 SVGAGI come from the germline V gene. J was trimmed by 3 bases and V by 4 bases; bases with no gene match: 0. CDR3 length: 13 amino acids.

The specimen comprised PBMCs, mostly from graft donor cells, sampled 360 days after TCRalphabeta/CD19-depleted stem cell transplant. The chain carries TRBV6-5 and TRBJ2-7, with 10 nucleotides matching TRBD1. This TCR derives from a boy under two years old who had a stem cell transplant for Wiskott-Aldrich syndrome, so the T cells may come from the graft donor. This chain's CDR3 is CASSWDRGYEQYF. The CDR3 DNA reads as TGTGCCAGCAGTTGGGACAGGGGCTACGAGCAGTACTTC.